The clone carrying this T cell receptor beta chain was found a few times. The antigen is unknown. RNA extraction and reverse transcription yielded cDNA as sequencing template. Assay: immunoSEQ multiplex PCR; the TCRdb copy retains only in-frame clones and omits some. The sample consists of over 100,000 clones, approximately 49% of them appearing once. The record originates from a study of CD8+ T cells in alopecia areata. V shed 5 bases and J shed 7 bases, with 14 bases lying between them. Germline-derived CDR1 and CDR2 are SGHVS and FQNEAQ. The CDR3 spans 13 residues. Findings and caveats of the study: Whereas mice showed it more clearly, TCR sharing across patients was murkier, possibly because of HLA. Clonality was higher in lesional than normal scalp, especially in alopecia totalis/universalis.

The sample here was CD8+ T cells sorted from blood, taken at week 0. This receptor was taken from a human donor with alopecia areata. This chain uses TRBV7-8 with TRBJ1-1; D unresolved. CDR3: CASSQSTQVEAFF. CDR3 bases: TGTGCCAGCAGCCAGAGTACCCAGGTTGAAGCTTTCTTT.